Listed here are 29 T cell receptor beta chains from one sample, sequenced in a study of CD8+CD57+ T cells in acquired aplastic anemia. It was genomic DNA that served as the template for profiling TCR beta VDJ and CDR3. Using its own MiXCR run on the reads, TCRdb lists one record per CDR3 protein. The profile shows roughly 150,000 distinct CDR3 sequences, roughly 40% of them singletons. The source material was sorted CD4+, CD8+, or CD8+CD57+ T cells (not recorded which) from PBMCs. The receptors derive from a human donor in good health.

The V and J genes are TRBV20-1 and TRBJ2-5; possibly TRBD1 for D (5 bases). This CDR3 region has 13 residues. Germline V CDR1 and CDR2: DFQATT, SNEGSKA (reference sequence). Trimming cost V 1 base and J 6 bases, with 12 bases left between them. This chain's CDR3 is CSARGAGWKTQYF. The CDR3 nucleotides are TGCAGTGCTAGAGGAGCAGGGTGGAAGACCCAGTACTTC.

The J gene is TRBJ2-7, the V gene TRBV24-1; 12 bases map to TRBD2. This CDR3 contains 13 residues. CDR1 is KGHDR and CDR2 is SFDVKD in the germline V gene. V was clipped by 6 bases and J by 6 bases; unmatched bases: 2. The CDR3 DNA follows: TGTGCCACCAGTACTAGCGGGGGGCGCGAGCAGTACTTC. It encodes CATSTSGGREQYF.

The CDR3 nucleotides are TGTGCCAGCAGCGCCGGGATGAATTCACCCCTCCACTTT. Residues: CASSAGMNSPLHF. V gene TRBV19 combines with J gene TRBJ1-6; D remains ambiguous. The CDR3 has 13 amino acids. V lost 9 bases, J lost 7 bases, and 13 bases lay in between. Germline V CDR1 and CDR2: LNHDA, SQIVND (reference sequence). The whole variable domain, filled in from reference TRBV19 and TRBJ1-6, reads DGGITQSPKYLFRKEGQNVTLSCEQNLNHDAMYWYRQDPGQGLRLIYYSQIVNDFQKGDIAEGYSVSREKKESFPLTVTSAQKNPTAFYLCASSAGMNSPLHFGNGTRLTVT.

The CDR3 nucleotides read TGTGCCAGCAGTGAAAAGGTTGGGGTCACTGAAGCTTTCTTT. It codes for CASSEKVGVTEAFF. The chain combines TRBV2 with TRBJ1-1; D not certain. V gave up 2 bases and J gave up 4 bases, with 11 bases separating them. This CDR3 contains 14 residues. Germline V gene lookup returns CDR1 SNHLY and CDR2 FYNNEI.

In its sample, this clonotype was seen many times. V gene TRBV7-8 combines with J gene TRBJ1-2; D gene uncertain. This CDR3 has 14 amino acids. CDR1 is SGHVS, CDR2 FQNEAQ, per germline. The germline V and J ends were trimmed by 4 bases and 8 bases, with 17 bases remaining between them. The CDR3 nucleotides are TGTGCCAGCAGCTCCCCAGGCGGTTTGTGGGGCTACACCTTC. This encodes CASSSPGGLWGYTF.

The rearrangement links TRBV29-1 to TRBJ2-2; D unresolved. The germline CDR1 and CDR2 sequences are SQVTM and ANQGSEA. The CDR3 loop spans 12 amino acids. Trimming removed 4 bases from V and 2 bases from J, with 5 bases in between. The CDR3 sequence is CSVGLNTGELFF. Written as DNA, the CDR3 is TGCAGCGTTGGCCTTAACACCGGGGAGCTGTTTTTT.

With respect to this clonotype: Mismatch with germline at one junction end may stem from a read error. The V call is TRBV6-1, the J call TRBJ1-1; TRBD1 aligns across 10 bases. CDR1 and CDR2 (germline): MNHNS, SASEGT. The CDR3 totals 14 residues. The CDR3 sequence is CASSGRDRGLWPYF. CDR3 DNA: TGTGCCAGCAGTGGCCGGGACAGGGGCCTCTGGCCTTACTTT.

This clonotype was observed many times. The chain is built from TRBV6-1 and TRBJ2-5; tentative D call: TRBD2 (7 bases). This CDR3 comprises 14 residues. Germline CDR1 and CDR2: MNHNS and SASEGT. The V gene lost 6 bases and the J gene lost 6 bases, with 17 bases spanning the gap. CDR3: CASRVGGAGKTQYF. The DNA of the CDR3 is TGTGCCAGCAGAGTAGGGGGGGCCGGTAAGACCCAGTACTTC.

The CDR3 spells CASSVGPFGVLGTDTQYF. In nucleotides, the CDR3 is TGTGCCAGCAGCGTAGGACCTTTTGGAGTATTGGGCACAGATACGCAGTATTTT. The chain is built from TRBV9 and TRBJ2-3, with D unclear. The CDR3 extends over 18 amino acids. Trimming stripped 0 bases from V and 1 base from J, with 18 bases between. Germline loops: CDR1 SGDLS, CDR2 YYNGEE. The full variable domain, its missing parts supplied by reference TRBV9 and TRBJ2-3, is DSGVTQTPKHLITATGQRVTLRCSPRSGDLSVYWYQQSLDQGLQFLIQYYNGEERAKGNILERFSAQQFPDLHSELNLSSLELGDSALYFCASSVGPFGVLGTDTQYFGPGTRLTVL.

This sequence joins TRBV2 and TRBJ1-4; TRBD1 aligns across 7 bases. The CDR3 totals 13 residues. CDR1 is SNHLY and CDR2 is FYNNEI in the germline V gene. V was pared by 6 bases and J by 5 bases, with 3 bases of the junction left unmatched. This CDR3 reads CASRLQGNEKLFF. DNA for the CDR3: TGTGCCAGCAGACTACAGGGGAATGAAAAACTGTTTTTT. Together with reference TRBV2 and TRBJ1-4, the CDR3 gives the full variable domain: EPEVTQTPSHQVTQMGQEVILRCVPISNHLYFYWYRQILGQKVEFLVSFYNNEISEKSEIFDDQFSVERPDGSNFTLKIRSTKLEDSAMYFCASRLQGNEKLFFGSGTQLSVL.

The J gene is TRBJ2-3, the V gene TRBV7-2, with no clear D. CDR3 length: 14 amino acids. V gave up 3 bases and J gave up 5 bases, with 12 bases separating them. CDR1 is SGHTA and CDR2 is FQGNSA in the germline V gene. The CDR3 nucleotides read TGTGCCAGCAGCTTTGTCCCAGGCGGAGATACGCAGTATTTT. Amino acid sequence: CASSFVPGGDTQYF.

The rearrangement links TRBV12-3 or TRBV12-4 to TRBJ2-6; 9 nucleotides align to TRBD1. V shed 6 bases, J shed 0 bases, and the junction held 12 bases outside the gene matches. There are 19 residues in the CDR3. CDR3 DNA sequence: TGTGCCAGCAGAAGAGACCGACAGGGGGTTATCTCTGGGGCCAACGTCCTGACTTTC. Encoded protein: CASRRDRQGVISGANVLTF.

The sample holds many counts of this clonotype. The chain combines TRBV12-3 or TRBV12-4 with TRBJ2-1; 7 positions agree with TRBD2. V shed 8 bases and J 0 bases; nucleotides not matched to a gene: 13. The CDR3 is made up of 17 amino acids. The CDR3 DNA sequence: TGTGCCAGCGGTGCCTTTGGTGCTAGCGGCTCCTACAATGAGCAGTTCTTC. This translates into CASGAFGASGSYNEQFF.

This clonotype was observed at least ten times. This chain joins TRBV7-2 and TRBJ2-7; 11 bases line up with TRBD2. V lost 5 bases to trimming and J lost 3 bases; unmatched junction nucleotides: 3. Germline-derived CDR1 and CDR2 are SGHTA and FQGNSA. The CDR3 has 14 residues. DNA for the CDR3: TGTGCCAGCAGCGGGACTAGCGGACTCTACGAGCAGTACTTC. This translates into CASSGTSGLYEQYF.

In this sample, this clonotype turned up a few times. The DNA for the CDR3 is TGTGCCAGCAGCCTACAGGGGGCGCAGGGAAACACCATATATTTT. It encodes CASSLQGAQGNTIYF. The chain uses TRBV7-2 and TRBJ1-3, with 9 bases that match TRBD1. The CDR3 extends over 15 amino acids. With V trimmed by 5 bases and J by 4 bases, 6 bases remained unmatched. Germline loops: CDR1 SGHTA, CDR2 FQGNSA.

This clonotype was recorded many times. The CDR3: CASSFRGEGGYTF. The DNA of the CDR3 is TGTGCCAGCAGCTTTAGAGGCGAGGGGGGCTACACCTTC. The chain links TRBV7-8 to TRBJ1-2; weak D call: TRBD1 (5 bases). Germline assignment: CDR1 SGHVS and CDR2 FQNEAQ. The CDR3 covers 13 residues. Trimming took 3 bases from V and 8 from J, leaving 13 bases between them.

In regard to this clonotype: This may stem from a read error, because a much larger clone lies one nucleotide away. The chain carries TRBV11-1 and TRBJ1-2, with D possibly being TRBD1 (6 bases). This CDR3 has 16 residues. Germline V lookup: CDR1 SGHAT, CDR2 FQDESV (reference sequence). With 1 base removed from V and 6 bases from J, the gap between germline ends came to 18 bases. In DNA form, the CDR3 reads TGTGCCAGCAGCTTAGGCCTAGAATTGGGGGCCGATGGCTACACCTTC. This codes for CASSLGLELGADGYTF. Filled out from reference TRBV11-1 and TRBJ1-2, the complete variable domain reads EAEVAQSPRYKITEKSQAVAFWCDPISGHATLYWYRQILGQGPELLVQFQDESVVDDSQLPKDRFSAERLKGVDSTLKIQPAELGDSAMYLCASSLGLELGADGYTFGSGTRLTVV.

This clonotype showed up just once. CDR3 in DNA: TGTGCCAGCAGCTTAGCTTCCGGGCACAATGAAAAACTGTTTTTT. Protein: CASSLASGHNEKLFF. The chain recombines TRBV7-9 with TRBJ1-4; no reliable D call. The CDR3 extends over 15 amino acids. V dropped 0 bases and J dropped 5 bases, with 10 bases sitting between them. Germline assignment: CDR1 SEHNR and CDR2 FQNEAQ (reference sequence).

This rearrangement joins TRBV5-4 to TRBJ2-1; TRBD2 might be the D (5 bases). The V end was cut by 4 bases, the J end by 4 bases, with 15 bases between. CDR3 length: 15 residues. The germline CDR1 and CDR2 sequences are SGHNT and YYREEE (reference sequence). The CDR3: CASSVDQSGYNEQFF. DNA for the CDR3: TGTGCCAGCAGCGTGGACCAGTCGGGGTACAATGAGCAGTTCTTC.

The chain couples TRBV10-3 to TRBJ2-7; the match to TRBD1 covers 7 bases. This CDR3 has 14 amino acids. Germline values: CDR1 ENHRY, CDR2 SYGVKD. J was trimmed by 7 bases and V by 3 bases; bases with no gene match: 9. CDR3 coding DNA: TGTGCCATCAGTGATCCGGGACAGTCGAGGGAGCAGTACTTC. Translation gives CAISDPGQSREQYF.

The rearrangement joins TRBV25-1 to TRBJ2-5, with TRBD2 matching 7 bases. The CDR3 runs to 14 residues. Germline lookup yields CDR1 MGHDK and CDR2 SYGVNS. V trimming: 3 bases; J trimming: 3 bases; junction bases outside the gene matches: 4. DNA for the CDR3: TGTGCCAGCAGTGAGGGGGGAGGGGAAGAGACCCAGTACTTC. It codes for CASSEGGGEETQYF.

This clonotype was observed once. This CDR3 fails to terminate in the conserved phenylalanine or tryptophan, so it likely reflects a read error. The limits of the CDR3 on the DNA are not certain, so only TCRdb's listed CDR3 is given. The V call is TRBV2, the J call TRBJ2-7; whether TRBD2, the table's D call, matches the DNA was not checked. CDR1 and CDR2 from the germline V gene are SNHLY and FYNNEI. The CDR3 sequence runs 15 residues, both termini included. The CDR3 is CASSVSGGGTYELYS.

This clonotype was seen many times. J is TRBJ1-2 and V is TRBV7-6; 8 bases are shared with TRBD1. Germline CDR1 reads SGHVS; CDR2 reads FNYEAQ. The CDR3 runs to 15 residues. Trimming at V came to 5 bases and at J to 4 bases, leaving 9 bases not matched to a gene. CDR3 sequence reads: CASSPDGRGLYGYTF. CDR3 in DNA: TGTGCCAGCAGCCCAGACGGCAGGGGGCTCTATGGCTACACCTTC.

This clonotype was picked up many times. V usage is TRBV6-6 and J usage is TRBJ1-2; the D is unclear. The V and J ends lost 2 bases and 4 bases respectively, with 5 bases between them. The germline V gene encodes CDR1 MNHNY and CDR2 SVGAGI (reference sequence). There are 12 residues in the CDR3. The CDR3 sequence is CASSYAVYGYTF. In DNA, the CDR3 is TGTGCCAGCAGTTACGCTGTCTATGGCTACACCTTC.

This clonotype has at least ten counts. This chain joins TRBV5-1 and TRBJ1-4, with D perhaps matching TRBD1 (6 bases). Germline V CDR1 and CDR2: SGHRS, YFSETQ. The CDR3 extends over 15 amino acids. V was pared by 0 bases and J by 7 bases, with 13 bases between. In nucleotides, the CDR3 is TGCGCCAGCAGCTTGGCCGGACAGTTGCGTGAAAAACTGTTTTTT. This gives the protein CASSLAGQLREKLFF.

A note on this clonotype: Because the CDR3's place on the DNA is in doubt, the DNA is left out and the CDR3 is given as listed by TCRdb. The chain is built from TRBV7-8 and TRBJ2-5; the table's TRBD1 call for D was not verified on the DNA. CDR1 is SGHVS, CDR2 FQNEAQ, per germline. 19 amino acids form the CDR3, both terminal residues included. CDR3 loop: CASSFYICSGLTDRETQYF.

This clonotype was detected many times. V usage is TRBV20-1 and J usage is TRBJ2-7; the match to TRBD2 covers 11 bases. V gave up 6 bases and J gave up 7 bases; unmatched junction bases: 14. CDR1 DFQATT and CDR2 SNEGSKA come from the germline V gene (reference sequence). This CDR3 has 15 residues. The CDR3 loop is CSAPGLTSGIREQYF. The CDR3 bases are TGCAGTGCCCCAGGATTGACTAGCGGGATTAGGGAGCAGTACTTC.

Comment on this clonotype: A read error is possible here, since a much larger clone lies one base away. The chain employs TRBV11-1 and TRBJ2-4; D assignment may be TRBD1 or TRBD2 (5 bases each). From germline, CDR1 is SGHAT and CDR2 FQDESV (reference sequence). This CDR3 region has 15 residues. CDR3 in amino acids: CASSKEGLAKNIQNF. In nucleotides, the CDR3 is TGTGCCAGCAGCAAAGAGGGGTTAGCCAAAAACATTCAGAACTTC.

Concerning this clonotype: The conserved phenylalanine or tryptophan is not found at the CDR3 terminus, so this likely reflects a read error. The rearrangement joins TRBV29-1 to TRBJ2-7; D is uncertain. Per the germline V gene, CDR1 is SQVTM and CDR2 is ANQGSEA. V lost 5 bases and J 6 bases, leaving 11 bases between the germline ends. The CDR3 length is 11 residues. For the CDR3, the DNA is TGCAGCGTTCTAAGTGCTGCCGAGCAGTACCTC. Translating gives CSVLSAAEQYL.